Listed below are T cell receptor beta chains from one sample, sequenced in a study of OX40 agonist ivuxolimab in advanced cancers. Using immunoSEQ multiplex PCR, the repertoire was profiled, and TCRdb retains in-frame clones only, with some absent. The sample holds over 50,000 clones, over 75% seen once. The specimen comprised CD4+ or CD8+ T cells sorted from blood, sampled in a trial of the OX40 agonist ivuxolimab. The receptor set was obtained from an adult with an advanced solid tumor such as melanoma, head and neck, liver or kidney cancer. Each CDR3 is given with its conserved first and last residue. A D gene is named only where the DNA matches it firmly. Size is stated for part of the rows, as once, few or many counts, or as a class when the clone is expanded.

cdr3_nt	cdr3_aa	clone_size	v_call	j_call	d_call
TGTGCCTGGAGTGATACTTCTTATAGCAATCAGCCCCAGCATTTT	CAWSDTSYSNQPQHF	once	TRBV30	TRBJ1-5	NA
TGTGCCAGCAGCCCGGGACTAAGCACAGATACGCAGTATTTT	CASSPGLSTDTQYF	NA	TRBV11-3	TRBJ2-3	TRBD2
TGTGCCAGCAGCTTGTGGGTACTAGCCAAAAACATTCAGTACTTC	CASSLWVLAKNIQYF	few	TRBV5-6	TRBJ2-4	NA
TGTGCCAGCAGCCGTCCCGGGACCGCATCCTACGAGCAGTACTTC	CASSRPGTASYEQYF	few	TRBV27	TRBJ2-7	NA
TGTGCCAGCAGCCCCCGGGGTACCGAAGAGACCCAGTACTTC	CASSPRGTEETQYF	NA	TRBV7-2	TRBJ2-5	NA
TGTGCCAGTAGTCCCGGGACAGGGCCCTCCTACGAGCAGTACTTC	CASSPGTGPSYEQYF	NA	TRBV19	TRBJ2-7	TRBD1
TGTGCCAGCAGTAGGAGACAGGGCAATTCACCCCTCCACTTT	CASSRRQGNSPLHF	NA	TRBV27	TRBJ1-6	TRBD1
TGCAGCGTTGAAGGGGCTGGGGCCAACGTCCTGACTTTC	CSVEGAGANVLTF	NA	TRBV29-1	TRBJ2-6	NA
TGTGCCAGCAGTTTATCTCAGGGGTTTCGGGATACGCAGTATTTT	CASSLSQGFRDTQYF	NA	TRBV27	TRBJ2-3	NA
TGTGCCAGTAGTATCTCGTCGAGCAATCAGCCCCAGCATTTT	CASSISSSNQPQHF	NA	TRBV19	TRBJ1-5	NA
TGCAGTGCTAGGGAAAGTAGCTACACCTTC	CSARESSYTF	NA	TRBV20-1	TRBJ1-2	NA
TGTGCCAGCAGCTCCCTGGACGGAACAACTAATGAAAAACTGTTTTTT	CASSSLDGTTNEKLFF	NA	TRBV11-2	TRBJ1-4	NA
TGCGCCAGCAGTGCCGGCGGGGGGGCCTCCTACAATGAGCAGTTCTTC	CASSAGGGASYNEQFF	once	TRBV10-1	TRBJ2-1	TRBD2
TGTGCCAGCAGCTTAGGGCAGCAACACAATGAGCAGTTCTTC	CASSLGQQHNEQFF	NA	TRBV7-8	TRBJ2-1	NA
TGCAGCGTCACCACGGGAGATACGCAGTATTTT	CSVTTGDTQYF	NA	TRBV29-1	TRBJ2-3	NA
TGTGCCAGCAGTAGGACTCGAAACACTGAAGCTTTCTTT	CASSRTRNTEAFF	NA	TRBV6-1	TRBJ1-1	NA
TGTGCCAGCAGTCGCACAGGAGCTGGGGCCAACGTCCTGACTTTC	CASSRTGAGANVLTF	NA	TRBV27	TRBJ2-6	NA
TGTGCCAGCAGCCCCCCCGGGACTAGGAATGAGCAGTTCTTC	CASSPPGTRNEQFF	NA	TRBV21-1	TRBJ2-1	NA
TGTGCCAGCAGACCCTATGCCTACGAGCAGTACTTC	CASRPYAYEQYF	NA	TRBV6-4	TRBJ2-7	NA
TGTGCCAGTAGTTTGGGGCTCAATGAGCAGTTCTTC	CASSLGLNEQFF	NA	TRBV19	TRBJ2-1	NA
TGTGCCAGCTTTAAAGGGACTAGCGGGGTCCTCTCCTACGAGCAGTACTTC	CASFKGTSGVLSYEQYF	NA	TRBV2	TRBJ2-7	TRBD2
TGTGCCAGCAGCTTACGGACAGGGAACACCGGGGAGCTGTTTTTT	CASSLRTGNTGELFF	NA	TRBV7-3	TRBJ2-2	TRBD1
TGCGCCAGCAGCCCCCGAAGAGTTCAGGGATACACTGAAGCTTTCTTT	CASSPRRVQGYTEAFF	NA	TRBV4-1	TRBJ1-1	NA
TGTGCCAGCAAGGCTTATAAGGGGTCGGCCTACGAGCAGTACTTC	CASKAYKGSAYEQYF	NA	TRBV6-1	TRBJ2-7	NA
TGTGCCAGCAGTTTTTCTTACGCCGGGGAGCTGTTTTTT	CASSFSYAGELFF	NA	TRBV6-6	TRBJ2-2	NA
TGCGCCAGCAGCTCCGGGACTGATGTTTACAATGAGCAGTTCTTC	CASSSGTDVYNEQFF	NA	TRBV5-1	TRBJ2-1	NA
TGTGCCAGCAGCCCGCCGGGGGGCCTCGGAAACACCATATATTTT	CASSPPGGLGNTIYF	NA	TRBV7-9	TRBJ1-3	NA
TGTGCCAGCAGTTACTCACGGGGGAACAATGAGCAGTTCTTC	CASSYSRGNNEQFF	NA	TRBV6-5	TRBJ2-1	NA
TGTGCCAGCAGGGGGGGGTTCCAAGAGACCCAGTACTTC	CASRGGFQETQYF	NA	TRBV2	TRBJ2-5	TRBD2
TGCGCCAGCAGTAAACAGGGGGCGGGAAACTACGAGCAGTACTTC	CASSKQGAGNYEQYF	NA	TRBV23-1	TRBJ2-7	TRBD1
TGTGCCAGTAGTCGGACTAGCGGGAGCGGTGAGCAGTTCTTC	CASSRTSGSGEQFF	NA	TRBV19	TRBJ2-1	TRBD2
TGTGCCAGCAGCGGTCAAGCGGGAGGCGGGGGTGAGCAGTTCTTC	CASSGQAGGGGEQFF	NA	TRBV7-3	TRBJ2-1	TRBD2
TGTGCCAGCAGGGAAAGGGGGAGGGAGGATTCACCCCTCCACTTT	CASRERGREDSPLHF	NA	TRBV28	TRBJ1-6	NA
TGTGCCAGCAGTTACTCGGCAGGCGACAACTATGGCTACACCTTC	CASSYSAGDNYGYTF	NA	TRBV6-5	TRBJ1-2	NA
TGTGCCAGCTCACCATCTAAGAACACCGGGGAGCTGTTTTTT	CASSPSKNTGELFF	NA	TRBV18	TRBJ2-2	NA